This T cell receptor (beta chain) was profiled in a study of cytomegalovirus exposure and HLA in healthy donors. This clone was detected only a few times. Antigen: not known. V lost 0 bases and J 2 bases, leaving 17 bases between the germline ends. This CDR3 has 18 residues. Germline values: CDR1 SGDLS, CDR2 YYNGEE. Study-wide results and caveats: Later genetic work tied a missense DCLRE1C variant to beta-chain V and J trimming. Reportedly, cytomegalovirus status was diagnosed with high sensitivity and specificity.

The PCR employed 60 Vbeta primers together with 13 Jbeta primers. Sequencing used immunoSEQ multiplex PCR; TCRdb keeps in-frame clones, though not all of them. Of more than 150,000 clones in the sample, under 80% were seen once. Sequencing was carried out using PBMCs. The genes are TRBV9 and TRBJ1-4, with D perhaps TRBD1 (6 bases). This TCR was recovered from a woman aged 30 to 39 in good health and CMV-seropositive. CDR3 in DNA: TGTGCCAGCAGCGTAGAGGACCCAGGGGTGGCCACTAATGAAAAACTGTTTTTT. Translated: CASSVEDPGVATNEKLFF.